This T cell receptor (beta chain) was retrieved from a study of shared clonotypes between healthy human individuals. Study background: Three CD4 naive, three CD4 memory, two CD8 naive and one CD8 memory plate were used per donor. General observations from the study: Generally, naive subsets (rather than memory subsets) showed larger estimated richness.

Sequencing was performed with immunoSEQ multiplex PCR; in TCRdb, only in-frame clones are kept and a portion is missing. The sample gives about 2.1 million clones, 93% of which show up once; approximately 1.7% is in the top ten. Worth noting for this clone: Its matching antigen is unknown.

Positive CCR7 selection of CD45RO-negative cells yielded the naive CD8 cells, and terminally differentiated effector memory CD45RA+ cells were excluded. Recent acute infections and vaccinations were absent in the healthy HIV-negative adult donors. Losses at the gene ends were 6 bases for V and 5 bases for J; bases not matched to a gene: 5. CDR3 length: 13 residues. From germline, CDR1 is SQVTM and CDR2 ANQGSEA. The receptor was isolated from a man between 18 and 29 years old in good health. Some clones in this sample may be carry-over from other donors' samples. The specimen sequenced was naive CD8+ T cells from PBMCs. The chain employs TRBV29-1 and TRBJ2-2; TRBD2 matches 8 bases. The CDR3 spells CSVRSGGTGELFF. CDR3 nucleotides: TGCAGCGTGCGCTCGGGGGGGACCGGGGAGCTGTTTTTT.